Listed below are T cell receptor beta chains from one sample, sequenced in a study of blood T cells in healthy people across ages. TCRdb passed the 5' RACE reads through MiXCR, listing each CDR3 protein once. Of 450,000 to 700,000 distinct CDR3 sequences listed, approximately 30% were seen once; the top ten hold about 18%. The sample comprised blood. Receptors originate from a woman between 70 and 85 years old in good health. Each CDR3 is given with its conserved first and last residue. Fields, in order: J gene, D gene, clone size, V gene, CDR3 DNA, CDR3 protein. D genes are given only for firm matches. Some rows have no size entry. The others give once, few or many, or a class for an expanded clone.

j_gene: TRBJ2-1
d_gene: NA
abundance: once
v_gene: TRBV7-2
CDR3nt: TGTGCCAGCAGCCCTTCCGGGCGGGGTGAGCAGTTCTTC
CDR3aa: CASSPSGRGEQFF

j_gene: TRBJ2-7
d_gene: NA
abundance: few
v_gene: TRBV7-8
CDR3nt: TGTGCCAGCAGCTTAGGGCCCCTACTTTCATGGTACGAGCAGTACTTC
CDR3aa: CASSLGPLLSWYEQYF

j_gene: TRBJ2-2
d_gene: TRBD1
abundance: NA
v_gene: TRBV7-9
CDR3nt: TGTGCCAGCAGCCCATGGGGACAGGACGGCACCGGGGAGCTGTTTTTT
CDR3aa: CASSPWGQDGTGELFF

j_gene: TRBJ2-5
d_gene: TRBD1
abundance: NA
v_gene: TRBV24-1
CDR3nt: TGTGCCACCAGTGACGGACAGGGGGGCGGCGAGACCCAGTACTTC
CDR3aa: CATSDGQGGGETQYF

j_gene: TRBJ2-1
d_gene: NA
abundance: once
v_gene: TRBV5-1
CDR3nt: TGCGCCAGCAGCCCTTCAGGGCCCCACAATGAGCAGTTCTTC
CDR3aa: CASSPSGPHNEQFF

j_gene: TRBJ2-3
d_gene: NA
abundance: NA
v_gene: TRBV10-1
CDR3nt: TGTGCCAGCAGTGAGATCGGTACGCAGTATTTT
CDR3aa: CASSEIGTQYF

j_gene: TRBJ2-1
d_gene: TRBD1
abundance: once
v_gene: TRBV20-1
CDR3nt: TGCAGTGCTGGGGTCCGGACAGGGGGGCCCTACAATGAGCAGTTCTTC
CDR3aa: CSAGVRTGGPYNEQFF

j_gene: TRBJ1-5
d_gene: NA
abundance: NA
v_gene: TRBV18
CDR3nt: TGTGCCAGCTCACCCGGGTCTTTCAGGGATCAGCCCCAGCATTTT
CDR3aa: CASSPGSFRDQPQHF

j_gene: TRBJ1-2
d_gene: NA
abundance: NA
v_gene: TRBV18
CDR3nt: TGTGCCAGCTCACCGGGGCCGAGGGGCTATGGCTACACCTTC
CDR3aa: CASSPGPRGYGYTF

j_gene: TRBJ2-7
d_gene: TRBD2
abundance: NA
v_gene: TRBV11-2
CDR3nt: TGTGCCAGCAGCTTAGGGCTAGCGGAGGTTTCGTACGAGCAGTACTTC
CDR3aa: CASSLGLAEVSYEQYF

j_gene: TRBJ1-1
d_gene: NA
abundance: few
v_gene: TRBV4-3
CDR3nt: TGCGCCAGCAGCCCTGGCGGAGGGAGGCCTGAAGCTTTCTTT
CDR3aa: CASSPGGGRPEAFF